This TCR beta chain was captured by sequencing in a study of blood T cell repertoires in COVID-19. As to this clone: A junction boundary mismatches the germline segment, possibly from a read error.

The CDR3 is made up of 12 amino acids. Germline assignment: CDR1 SGHNT and CDR2 YYREEE (reference sequence). Measured with immunoSEQ multiplex PCR; TCRdb has only the in-frame clones, and not every one. This repertoire shows 250,000 or so clones, 75% to 90% found once; its top ten account for approximately 2.6%. This receptor was taken from a young man with COVID-19, enrolled during active disease. The rearrangement uses TRBV5-4 and TRBJ2-3, with 12 bases fitting TRBD2. The sequencing input was peripheral blood. This CDR3 reads CASSSASGGEHF. The CDR3 nucleotides are TGTGCCAGCAGCTCAGCTAGCGGGGGGGAGCATTTT.